The 16 T cell receptor beta chains in this list originate from one sample, sequenced in a study of blood T cell repertoires in COVID-19 (TCRdb year 2020). Library preparation used the immunoSEQ multiplex PCR assay. The source is immuneACCESS, and TCRdb retained only in-frame sequences with V and J called. Part of the clones is not carried over; for the studies checked, unresolved V genes explain less than half of this, and the remainder is unexplained. The sample table lists some 78,000 clones, around nine tenths of them with a count of one. The ten largest clones capture around 10% of the sample. Material: peripheral blood. The receptors were sampled from a man between 70 and 80 years old with active or convalescent COVID-19.

V and J are TRBV3-1 (or the pseudogene TRBV3-2) and TRBJ1-3; D unclear. Germline assignment: CDR1 LGHDT and CDR2 YNNKEL (reference sequence). CDR3 size: 15 residues. The ends were cut back, 1 base at V and 4 bases at J, with 11 bases in the middle. The CDR3, as DNA: TGTGCCAGCAGCCAAGGCAGGTTAGGAGGAAACACCATATATTTT. Its translation: CASSQGRLGGNTIYF.

The chain couples TRBV19 to TRBJ1-5; unclear D gene. The CDR3 runs 13 residues. The germline CDR1 and CDR2 sequences are LNHDA and SQIVND (reference sequence). Between the trimmed V and J ends, which lost 2 bases and 1 base, there was a span of 3 bases. The DNA for the CDR3 is TGTGCCAGTAGTATACAAAGCAATCAGCCCCAGCATTTT. This gives the protein CASSIQSNQPQHF.

The V and J genes are TRBV7-9 and TRBJ1-6, with D hard to call. Germline V gene sequence: CDR1 SEHNR, CDR2 FQNEAQ (reference sequence). Trimming pared 1 base from V and 6 bases from J, leaving 4 bases between. The CDR3 contains 13 residues. CDR3 nucleotide sequence: TGTGCCAGCAGCTTAGACAGTAATTCACCCCTCCACTTT. Translating it yields CASSLDSNSPLHF.

This chain uses TRBV5-4 with TRBJ2-3, with D tentatively TRBD2 (6 bases). There are 15 residues in the CDR3. Per germline, CDR1 SGHNT and CDR2 YYREEE (reference sequence). V lost 1 base to trimming and J lost 6 bases, with 15 bases between them. The CDR3 reads CASSLPSLGGDTQYF. CDR3 in DNA: TGTGCCAGCAGCTTGCCCAGCCTCGGGGGTGATACGCAGTATTTT.

The V and J genes are TRBV4-1 and TRBJ2-1; weak D call: TRBD2 (5 bases). The ends were cut back, 0 bases at V and 7 bases at J, with 19 bases in the middle. Germline lookup yields CDR1 MGHRA and CDR2 YSYEKL. CDR3 length: 17 amino acids. The DNA of the CDR3 is TGCGCCAGCAGCCAAGATTCTAGCCTCAGAGGCGGTAATGAGCAGTTCTTC. This sequence encodes CASSQDSSLRGGNEQFF.

The chain is built from TRBV19 and TRBJ1-1; 8 nucleotides line up with TRBD1. The ends lost 6 bases at V and 6 bases at J; junction bases unmatched: 9. This CDR3 is 14 amino acids long. The V gene's germline CDR1 is LNHDA and CDR2 SQIVND (reference sequence). The CDR3 reads CASSVSGGRAEAFF. The CDR3 DNA sequence: TGTGCCAGTAGCGTATCAGGGGGCAGGGCTGAAGCTTTCTTT.

This clone was found once. J is TRBJ1-4 and V is TRBV9, with D possibly TRBD1 on 6 matching bases. Deletions cut 0 bases from V and 3 bases from J, with 12 bases between. The CDR3 is 16 amino acids. CDR1 is SGDLS, CDR2 YYNGEE, per germline. The CDR3 sequence is CASSVGTGQANEKLFF. As DNA, the CDR3 is TGTGCCAGCAGCGTAGGCACAGGGCAGGCTAATGAAAAACTGTTTTTT.

This clone was seen only a few times. The V and J genes are TRBV5-6 and TRBJ1-2; 9 bases map to TRBD1. Trimming took 1 base from V and 5 from J; bases not matched to a gene: 12. This CDR3 has 17 residues. The germline V gene encodes CDR1 SGHDT and CDR2 YYEEEE. This chain's CDR3 is CASSLKFRTGVIYGYTF. The CDR3 DNA sequence: TGTGCCAGCAGCTTGAAGTTCCGGACAGGGGTGATTTATGGCTACACCTTC.

This clone was seen only a few times. The genes are TRBV5-1 and TRBJ2-1; 9 bases agree with TRBD2. The V segment lost 0 bases and the J segment 8 bases; nucleotides outside the gene matches: 6. The CDR3 extends over 15 amino acids. Germline CDR1 SGHRS, CDR2 YFSETQ. CDR3 bases: TGCGCCAGCAGCTTGGGTCTAGCGGGGTTCCATGAGCAGTTCTTC. Protein product: CASSLGLAGFHEQFF.

The chain carries TRBV28 and TRBJ2-7, with TRBD1 matching 8 bases. V lost 5 bases to trimming and J lost 2 bases; unmatched junction nucleotides: 8. The CDR3 is 15 amino acids. Germline V gives CDR1 MDHEN, CDR2 SYDVKM. The CDR3 bases are TGTGCCAGCAGTCAAAGGACAGGGATCCCCTACGAGCAGTACTTC. The encoded protein is CASSQRTGIPYEQYF.

The rearrangement joins TRBV6-1 to TRBJ2-7, with 10 bases lining up with TRBD2. CDR1 MNHNS and CDR2 SASEGT come from the germline V gene. The CDR3 has 15 residues. J lost 1 base, V lost 1 base, and 1 base had no gene match. DNA of the CDR3: TGTGCCAGCAGTGAAGTAGCGGGGGGTTCCTACGAGCAGTACTTC. Translating it yields CASSEVAGGSYEQYF.

V usage is TRBV19 and J usage is TRBJ1-2; a possible D gene is TRBD1 (5 bases). Per germline, CDR1 LNHDA and CDR2 SQIVND (reference sequence). Trimming left V 5 bases short and J 4 bases short, with 17 bases between. CDR3 size: 15 residues. The CDR3, as DNA: TGTGCCAGTAGTCCTAGCGGGGGAAGGTCCTATGGCTACACCTTC. Its protein is CASSPSGGRSYGYTF.

This clone was seen once. This chain links TRBV7-9 with TRBJ2-1; D is unclear. Trimming shortened V by 1 base and J by 6 bases, and 10 bases separated the two germline ends. The CDR3 has 14 amino acids. CDR1 is SEHNR and CDR2 is FQNEAQ in the germline V gene (reference sequence). The CDR3 region is CASSLGLGSNEQFF. The CDR3 DNA sequence: TGTGCCAGCAGCTTAGGTCTAGGATCCAATGAGCAGTTCTTC.

This rearrangement joins TRBV12-3 or TRBV12-4 to TRBJ1-2, with 11 bases aligning to TRBD1. With V trimmed by 6 bases and J by 10 bases, 7 bases remained unmatched. The CDR3 spans 13 residues. In nucleotides, the CDR3 is TGTGCCAGCAGGAGGACAGGGGGCTTGGACTACACCTTC. Translation gives CASRRTGGLDYTF.

The V and J genes are TRBV7-3 and TRBJ2-3, with 8 bases that match TRBD2. This CDR3 is 14 amino acids long. From germline, CDR1 is SGHTA and CDR2 FQGTGA. The V segment lost 3 bases and the J segment 4 bases; nucleotides outside the gene matches: 3. In nucleotides, the CDR3 is TGTGCCAGCAGCTTCGGACTAGCTGCAGATACGCAGTATTTT. Amino acids: CASSFGLAADTQYF.

The V gene is TRBV4-3, the J gene TRBJ2-7, with a tentative D call TRBD1 (6 bases). The V end was cut by 1 base, the J end by 5 bases, with 18 bases between. There are 16 residues in the CDR3. Germline V gene sequence: CDR1 LGHNA, CDR2 YSLEER. The CDR3 region has the DNA TGCGCCAGCAGCCAAGCTCCCACAGGGATACTGAACGAGCAGTACTTC. Protein: CASSQAPTGILNEQYF.